This T cell receptor beta chain was found in a study of yellow fever vaccine responses in identical twins. The CDR3 totals 11 residues. Deletions cut 3 bases from V and 3 bases from J, with 4 bases between. Germline CDR1 is SGHDT and CDR2 is YYEEEE. Findings of the study overall: Twin vaccine T cell responses reportedly seemed partly convergent, partly personalized.

This clonotype appeared a few times. Its specificity is not known. TCRdb reprocessed the RT-PCR reads via MiXCR and lists one record per CDR3 protein. This table has about 23,000 distinct CDR3 sequences, over 70% appearing once. V is TRBV5-6 and J is TRBJ2-7, with D unresolved. The sample in question was T cells from blood (PBMCs), unsorted or a sorted subset (not recorded which), obtained before or after yellow fever vaccination (not recorded which). The source is a woman between 18 and 29 years old who received the yellow fever vaccine. DNA for the CDR3: TGTGCCAGCAGCTCCAACTACGAGCAGTACTTC. Its translation: CASSSNYEQYF.